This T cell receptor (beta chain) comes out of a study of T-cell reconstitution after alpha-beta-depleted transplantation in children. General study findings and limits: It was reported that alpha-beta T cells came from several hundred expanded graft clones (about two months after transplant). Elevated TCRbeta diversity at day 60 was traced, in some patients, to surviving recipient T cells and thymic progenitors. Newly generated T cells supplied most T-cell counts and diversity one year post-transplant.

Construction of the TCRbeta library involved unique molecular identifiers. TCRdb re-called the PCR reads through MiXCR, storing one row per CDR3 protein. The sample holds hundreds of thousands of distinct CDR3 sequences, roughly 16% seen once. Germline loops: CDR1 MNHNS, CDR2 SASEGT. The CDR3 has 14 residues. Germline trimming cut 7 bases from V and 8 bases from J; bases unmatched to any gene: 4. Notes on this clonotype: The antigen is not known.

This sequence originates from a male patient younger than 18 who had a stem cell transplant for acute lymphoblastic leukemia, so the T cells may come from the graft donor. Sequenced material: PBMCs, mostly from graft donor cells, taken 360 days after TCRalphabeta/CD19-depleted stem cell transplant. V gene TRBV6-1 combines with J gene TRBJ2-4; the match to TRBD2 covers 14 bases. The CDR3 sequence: CASMGLAGVDIQYF. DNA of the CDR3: TGTGCCAGCATGGGACTAGCGGGAGTTGACATTCAGTACTTC.